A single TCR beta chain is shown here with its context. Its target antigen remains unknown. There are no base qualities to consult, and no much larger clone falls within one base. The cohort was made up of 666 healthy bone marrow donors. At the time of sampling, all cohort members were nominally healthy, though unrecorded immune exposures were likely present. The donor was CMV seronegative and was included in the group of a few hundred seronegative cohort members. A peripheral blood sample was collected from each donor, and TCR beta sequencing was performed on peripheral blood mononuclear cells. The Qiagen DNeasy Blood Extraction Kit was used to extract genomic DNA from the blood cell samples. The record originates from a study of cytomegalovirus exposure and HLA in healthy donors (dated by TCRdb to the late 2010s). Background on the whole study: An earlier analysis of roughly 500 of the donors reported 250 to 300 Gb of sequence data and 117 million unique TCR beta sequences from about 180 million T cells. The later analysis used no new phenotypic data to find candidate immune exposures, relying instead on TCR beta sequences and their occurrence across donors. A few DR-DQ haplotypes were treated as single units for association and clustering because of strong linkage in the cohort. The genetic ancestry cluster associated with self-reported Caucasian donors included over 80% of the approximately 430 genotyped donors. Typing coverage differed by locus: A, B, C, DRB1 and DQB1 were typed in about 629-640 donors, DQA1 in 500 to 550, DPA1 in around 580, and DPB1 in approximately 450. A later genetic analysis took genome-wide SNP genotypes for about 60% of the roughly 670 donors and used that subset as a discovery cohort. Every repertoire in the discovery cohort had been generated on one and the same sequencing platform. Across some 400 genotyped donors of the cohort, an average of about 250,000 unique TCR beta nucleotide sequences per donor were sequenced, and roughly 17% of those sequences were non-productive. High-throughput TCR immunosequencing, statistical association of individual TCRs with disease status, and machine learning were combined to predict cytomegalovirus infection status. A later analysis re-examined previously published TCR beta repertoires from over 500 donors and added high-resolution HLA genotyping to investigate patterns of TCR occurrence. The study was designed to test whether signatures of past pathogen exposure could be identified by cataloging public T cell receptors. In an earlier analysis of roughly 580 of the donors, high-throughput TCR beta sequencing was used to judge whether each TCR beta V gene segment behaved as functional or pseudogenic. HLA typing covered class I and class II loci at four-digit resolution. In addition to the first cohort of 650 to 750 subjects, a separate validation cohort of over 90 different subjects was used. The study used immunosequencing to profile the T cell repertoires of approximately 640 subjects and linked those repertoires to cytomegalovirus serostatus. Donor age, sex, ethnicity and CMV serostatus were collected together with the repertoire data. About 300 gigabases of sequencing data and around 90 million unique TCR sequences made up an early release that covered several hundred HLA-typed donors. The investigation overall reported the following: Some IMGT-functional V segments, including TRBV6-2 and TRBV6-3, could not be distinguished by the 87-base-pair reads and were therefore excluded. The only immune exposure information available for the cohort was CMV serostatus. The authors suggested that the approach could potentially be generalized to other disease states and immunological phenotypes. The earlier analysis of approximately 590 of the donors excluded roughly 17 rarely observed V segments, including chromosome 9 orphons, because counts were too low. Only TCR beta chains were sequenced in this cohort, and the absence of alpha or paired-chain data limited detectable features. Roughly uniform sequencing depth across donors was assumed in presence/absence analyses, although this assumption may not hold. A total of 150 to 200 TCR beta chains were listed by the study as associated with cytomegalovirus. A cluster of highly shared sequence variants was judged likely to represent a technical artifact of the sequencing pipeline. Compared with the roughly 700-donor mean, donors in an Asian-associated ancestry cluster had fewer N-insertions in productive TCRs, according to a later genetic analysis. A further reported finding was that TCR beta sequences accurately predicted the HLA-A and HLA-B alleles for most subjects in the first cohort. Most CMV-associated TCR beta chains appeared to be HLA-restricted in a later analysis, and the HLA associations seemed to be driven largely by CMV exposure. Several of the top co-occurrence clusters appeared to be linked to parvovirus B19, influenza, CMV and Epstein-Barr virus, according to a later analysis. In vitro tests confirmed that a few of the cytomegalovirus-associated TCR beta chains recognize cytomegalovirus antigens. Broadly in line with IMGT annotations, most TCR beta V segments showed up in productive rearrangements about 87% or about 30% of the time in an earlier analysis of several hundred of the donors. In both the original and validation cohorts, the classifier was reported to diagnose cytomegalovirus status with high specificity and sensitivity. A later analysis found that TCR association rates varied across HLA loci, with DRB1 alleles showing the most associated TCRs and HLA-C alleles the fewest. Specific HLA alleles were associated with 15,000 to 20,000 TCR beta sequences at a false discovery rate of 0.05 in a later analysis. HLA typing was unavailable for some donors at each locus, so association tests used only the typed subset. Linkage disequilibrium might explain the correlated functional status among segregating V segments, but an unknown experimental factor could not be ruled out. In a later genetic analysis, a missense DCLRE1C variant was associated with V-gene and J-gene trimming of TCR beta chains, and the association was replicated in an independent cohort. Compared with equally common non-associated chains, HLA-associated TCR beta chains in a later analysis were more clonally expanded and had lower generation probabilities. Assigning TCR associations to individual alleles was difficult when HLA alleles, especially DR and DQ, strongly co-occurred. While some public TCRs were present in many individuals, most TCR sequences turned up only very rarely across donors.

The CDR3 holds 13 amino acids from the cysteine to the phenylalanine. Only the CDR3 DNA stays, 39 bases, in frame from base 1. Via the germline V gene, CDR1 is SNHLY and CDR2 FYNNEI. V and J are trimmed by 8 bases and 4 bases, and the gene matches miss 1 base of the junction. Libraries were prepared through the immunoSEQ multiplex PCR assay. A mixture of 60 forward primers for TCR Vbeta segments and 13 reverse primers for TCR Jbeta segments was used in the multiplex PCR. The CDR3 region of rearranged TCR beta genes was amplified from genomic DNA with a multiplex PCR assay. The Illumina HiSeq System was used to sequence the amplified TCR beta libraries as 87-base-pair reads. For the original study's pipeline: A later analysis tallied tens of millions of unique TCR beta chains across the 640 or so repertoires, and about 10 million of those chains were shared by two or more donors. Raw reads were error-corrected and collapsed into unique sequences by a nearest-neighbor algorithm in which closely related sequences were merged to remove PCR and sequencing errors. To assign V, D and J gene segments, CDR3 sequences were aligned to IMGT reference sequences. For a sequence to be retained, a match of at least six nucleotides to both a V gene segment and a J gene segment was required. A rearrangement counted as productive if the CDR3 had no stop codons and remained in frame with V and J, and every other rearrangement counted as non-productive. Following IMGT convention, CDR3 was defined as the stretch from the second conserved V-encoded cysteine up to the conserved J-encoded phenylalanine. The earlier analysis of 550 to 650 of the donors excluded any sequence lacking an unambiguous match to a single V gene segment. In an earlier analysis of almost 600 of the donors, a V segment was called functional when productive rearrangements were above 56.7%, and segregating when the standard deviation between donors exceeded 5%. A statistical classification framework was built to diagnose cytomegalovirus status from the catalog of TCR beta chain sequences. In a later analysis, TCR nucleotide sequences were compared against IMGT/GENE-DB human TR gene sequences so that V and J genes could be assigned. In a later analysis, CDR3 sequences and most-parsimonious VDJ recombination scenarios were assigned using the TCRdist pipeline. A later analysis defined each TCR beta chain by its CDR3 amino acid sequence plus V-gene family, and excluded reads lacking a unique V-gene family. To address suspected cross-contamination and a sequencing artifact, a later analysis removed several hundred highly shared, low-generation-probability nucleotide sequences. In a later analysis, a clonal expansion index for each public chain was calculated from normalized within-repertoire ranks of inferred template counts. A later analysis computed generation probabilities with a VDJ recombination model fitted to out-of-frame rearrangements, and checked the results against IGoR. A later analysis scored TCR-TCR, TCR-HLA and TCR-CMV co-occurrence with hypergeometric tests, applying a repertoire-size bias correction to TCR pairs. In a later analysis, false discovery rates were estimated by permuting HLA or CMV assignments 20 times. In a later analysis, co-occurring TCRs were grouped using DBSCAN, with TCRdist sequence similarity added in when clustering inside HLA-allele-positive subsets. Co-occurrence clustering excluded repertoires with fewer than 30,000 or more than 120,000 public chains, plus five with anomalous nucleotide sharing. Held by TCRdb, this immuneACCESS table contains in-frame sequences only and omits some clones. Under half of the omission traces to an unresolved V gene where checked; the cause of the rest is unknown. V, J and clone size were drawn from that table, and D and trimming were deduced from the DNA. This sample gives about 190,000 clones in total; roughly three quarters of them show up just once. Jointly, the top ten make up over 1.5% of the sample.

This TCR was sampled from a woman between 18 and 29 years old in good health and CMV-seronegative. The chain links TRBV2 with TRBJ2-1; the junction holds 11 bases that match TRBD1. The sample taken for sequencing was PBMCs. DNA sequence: TGTGCCAGCGGACAGGGGGCGTACAATGAGCAGTTCTTC. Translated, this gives CASGQGAYNEQFF.